A single sample gave rise to the 20 T cell receptor beta chains below, sequenced in a study of T cells in Graves' hyperthyroidism and ophthalmopathy. Template material for amplifying TCR beta CDR3 regions consisted of RNA transcripts. RT-PCR in the first round (using the HTBI primer set) targeted the TCR CDR3. TCRdb re-analysed the multiplex PCR reads in MiXCR, keeping a single row per CDR3 protein. This table has about 360,000 distinct CDR3 sequences, over 10% appearing once. The sample was blood. Source of these receptors: a woman aged 18-29 years with Graves' hyperthyroidism.

The rearrangement joins TRBV6-5 to TRBJ2-7, with TRBD2 matching over 7 bases. Germline V lookup: CDR1 MNHEY, CDR2 SVGAGI. V trimming: 2 bases; J trimming: 6 bases; junction bases outside the gene matches: 4. The CDR3 runs to 13 residues. CDR3 in DNA: TGTGCCAGCAGTTACGCGGGGGTGGTCGAGCAGTACTTC. Its protein product is CASSYAGVVEQYF.

This clonotype showed up many times. The chain couples TRBV20-1 to TRBJ1-2, with a tentative D call TRBD1 (6 bases). Trimming removed 0 bases from V and 2 bases from J, with 28 bases in between. CDR3 length: 20 residues. Looked up from germline, CDR1 is DFQATT and CDR2 is SNEGSKA (reference sequence). CDR3: CSARDSDYRVAPAANYGYTF. CDR3 sequence (DNA): TGCAGTGCTAGAGATTCGGACTACAGGGTCGCCCCCGCCGCAAACTATGGCTACACCTTC.

This chain connects TRBV5-5 to TRBJ2-1, with 11 nucleotides matching TRBD2. With V trimmed by 2 bases and J by 9 bases, 7 bases remained unmatched. This CDR3 has 15 residues. Germline CDR1 SGHKS, CDR2 YYEKEE (reference sequence). The CDR3 region is CASSFELAGDVEQFF. The CDR3 DNA sequence: TGTGCCAGCAGCTTTGAACTAGCGGGAGATGTTGAGCAGTTCTTC.

The table lists this clonotype with many counts. The rearrangement uses TRBV2 and TRBJ1-2, with D possibly TRBD1 on 5 matching bases. The V and J ends lost 2 bases and 7 bases respectively, with 11 bases between them. The CDR3 has 13 amino acids. CDR1 is SNHLY, CDR2 FYNNEI, per germline. The CDR3 DNA is TGTGCCAGCAGTGAAAAGGCTAGGGGTGGCTACACCTTC. This sequence encodes CASSEKARGGYTF.

This clonotype appeared many times. The chain is built from TRBV20-1 and TRBJ2-3; D might be TRBD2 (7 bases). The CDR3 covers 14 residues. Germline values: CDR1 DFQATT, CDR2 SNEGSKA (reference sequence). V lost 3 bases and J 6 bases, leaving 16 bases between the germline ends. The CDR3 DNA follows: TGCAGTGCTAGCGGGGGGCCCTCCCCCGATACGCAGTATTTT. Its translation is CSASGGPSPDTQYF.

The V and J genes are TRBV5-5 and TRBJ2-7; D gene uncertain. CDR3 length: 15 residues. V lost 1 base and J 3 bases, leaving 14 bases between the germline ends. The germline gives CDR1 SGHKS, CDR2 YYEKEE (reference sequence). CDR3 protein: CASSLLMTDYYEQYF. As DNA, the CDR3 is TGTGCCAGCAGCTTGCTCATGACCGATTACTACGAGCAGTACTTC.

As regards this clonotype: Just one base apart from a much larger clone, this may be a read error. This CDR3 is missing its conserved last phenylalanine or tryptophan, likely due to a read error. The chain uses TRBV28 and TRBJ2-7; maybe TRBD2 (5 bases). Trimming removed 5 bases at V and 5 bases at J, with 19 bases between. CDR3 size: 15 residues. Per the germline V gene, CDR1 is MDHEN and CDR2 is SYDVKM. CDR3 sequence: CASSPPSRGPHEQYL. CDR3 bases: TGTGCCAGCAGTCCCCCGTCTCGCGGGCCCCACGAGCAGTACCTC.

A remark on this clonotype: The conserved phenylalanine or tryptophan is not found at the CDR3 terminus, so this likely reflects a read error. V and J are TRBV24-1 and TRBJ2-1; no definite D call. Germline CDR1 and CDR2: KGHDR and SFDVKD. This CDR3 contains 13 residues. V lost 3 bases and J 4 bases, leaving 6 bases between the germline ends. Written as DNA, the CDR3 is TGTGCCACCAGTGATCAAGTTTACAATGAGCAGTTCCTC. Amino acids: CATSDQVYNEQFL.

In its sample, this clonotype was seen many times. This chain uses TRBV20-1 with TRBJ1-1; 7 bases agree with TRBD1. V lost 6 bases to trimming and J lost 1 base; unmatched junction nucleotides: 11. Germline-derived CDR1 and CDR2 are DFQATT and SNEGSKA (reference sequence). The CDR3 length is 15 residues. CDR3: CSANRQGPSNTEAFF. DNA for the CDR3: TGCAGTGCCAACCGACAGGGACCTTCGAACACTGAAGCTTTCTTT.

Concerning this clonotype: A much larger clone lies a single base off, so this may be a read error. The chain links TRBV28 to TRBJ2-1; 10 bases are a match to TRBD2. The assigned J gene may be wrong: the sequence end matches TRBJ2-7 better. The germline gives CDR1 MDHEN, CDR2 SYDVKM. This CDR3 is built from 17 residues. The CDR3 nucleotides read TGTGCCAGCAGTTTAGACCTTGTTAAGCGGGAGGGCAATGAGCAGTACTTC. Protein sequence: CASSLDLVKREGNEQYF.

V and J are TRBV2 and TRBJ2-7; maybe TRBD1 (6 bases). Germline loops: CDR1 SNHLY, CDR2 FYNNEI. V was pared by 4 bases and J by 0 bases, with 19 bases between. The CDR3 has 17 amino acids. CDR3 nucleotide sequence: TGTGCCAGCAGTGCGGCGAAGTGGACAGCCAGCTCCTACGAGCAGTACTTC. Protein: CASSAAKWTASSYEQYF.

This clonotype was observed a single time. This chain links TRBV28 with TRBJ2-7, with a weak D call TRBD1 (5 bases). TRBJ2-1 matches the DNA end more closely, so the J call is doubtful. CDR1 is MDHEN and CDR2 is SYDVKM in the germline V gene. The CDR3 has 13 amino acids. The CDR3 DNA reads as TGTGCCAGCAGTTTCTCCGACAGCTACGAGCAGTTCTTC. Its protein is CASSFSDSYEQFF.

This clonotype was counted at least ten times. For the CDR3, the DNA is TGTGCCATCAGTGAGTCAAGCGGGAGGGCCTGGGATGAGCAGTTCTTC. It specifies CAISESSGRAWDEQFF. The V gene is TRBV10-3, the J gene TRBJ2-1; 10 bases line up with TRBD2. Germline values: CDR1 ENHRY, CDR2 SYGVKD. V lost 0 bases to trimming and J lost 8 bases; unmatched junction nucleotides: 7. The CDR3 has 16 residues.

At least ten counts were recorded for this clonotype. The rearrangement links TRBV7-9 to TRBJ2-7, with D maybe TRBD1 (6 bases). The germline V gene encodes CDR1 SEHNR and CDR2 FQNEAQ (reference sequence). The CDR3 has 15 residues. Trimming took off 2 bases at V and 1 base at J, with 12 bases between the two ends. The CDR3 is CASSLYRDTSYEQYF. Here the CDR3 DNA reads TGTGCCAGCAGCTTATACCGGGACACTTCCTACGAGCAGTACTTC. Full variable domain (missing parts from reference TRBV7-9 and TRBJ2-7): DTGVSQNPRHKITKRGQNVTFRCDPISEHNRLYWYRQTLGQGPEFLTYFQNEAQLEKSRLLSDRFSAERPKGSFSTLEIQRTEQGDSAMYLCASSLYRDTSYEQYFGPGTRLTVT.

This chain links TRBV6-1 with TRBJ1-2; possible D gene TRBD1, 5 bases. Trimming stripped 7 bases from V and 0 bases from J, with 12 bases between. Germline assignment: CDR1 MNHNS and CDR2 SASEGT. The CDR3 contains 14 residues. CDR3 residues: CASTGLQANYGYTF. The CDR3 DNA sequence: TGTGCCAGCACGGGGTTACAGGCTAACTATGGCTACACCTTC.

The sample holds a few counts of this clonotype. This rearrangement joins TRBV20-1 to TRBJ2-3, with 7 bases that match TRBD2. The germline CDR1 and CDR2 sequences are DFQATT and SNEGSKA (reference sequence). With 5 bases clipped from V and 3 bases from J, the junction kept 8 bases outside the gene matches. The CDR3 spans 14 residues. The chain's CDR3 is CSAPSGKVTDTQYF. The CDR3 DNA is TGCAGTGCTCCAAGCGGGAAGGTGACAGATACGCAGTATTTT.

The chain uses TRBV5-1 and TRBJ2-3; 9 nucleotides align to TRBD2. This CDR3 is built from 15 residues. The germline V gene has CDR1 SGHRS and CDR2 YFSETQ. Trimming took 5 bases from V and 6 from J; bases not matched to a gene: 10. The CDR3, as DNA: TGCGCCAGCAGGTGGCTAGCGGGGTCCGGGGATACGCAGTATTTT. Translation: CASRWLAGSGDTQYF.

In its sample, this clonotype was seen many times. The chain has TRBV6-6 and TRBJ1-1; D possibly corresponds to TRBD1 (5 bases). Germline V gene sequence: CDR1 MNHNY, CDR2 SVGAGI (reference sequence). The ends were cut back, 2 bases at V and 5 bases at J, with 9 bases in the middle. This CDR3 is built from 13 residues. This chain's CDR3 is CASSYRQSTEAFF. As DNA, the CDR3 is TGTGCCAGCAGTTACCGACAGTCTACTGAAGCTTTCTTT.

This clonotype was found many times. The genes are TRBV7-2 and TRBJ2-2; 10 bases match TRBD2. Germline V gene data show CDR1 as SGHTA and CDR2 as FQGNSA. CDR3 length: 16 amino acids. Unmatched junction bases numbered 3, after V lost 5 bases and J lost 0 bases. CDR3 amino acids: CASSAAGGANTGELFF. DNA for the CDR3: TGTGCCAGCAGCGCAGCGGGAGGGGCGAACACCGGGGAGCTGTTTTTT.

This clonotype was seen many times. The V and J genes are TRBV12-3 or TRBV12-4 and TRBJ1-6; 7 bases align to TRBD1. There are 13 residues in the CDR3. With 9 bases clipped from V and 9 bases from J, the junction kept 8 bases outside the gene matches. The CDR3 DNA reads as TGTGCCAGATCACAGGGGACGAGTTCACCCCTCCACTTT. Its translation: CARSQGTSSPLHF.